This TCR beta chain was sequenced in a study of blood T cell repertoires in COVID-19. For the study at large: Sites in the United States, Italy and Spain provided acute and convalescent COVID-19 samples. PBMCs, B-cell-depleted T cells, or T cells provided the cDNA or gDNA that made up the material.

CDR1 and CDR2 from the germline V gene are LNHDA and SQIVND (reference sequence). The CDR3 is 15 residues long. Germline trimming cut 5 bases from V and 3 bases from J; bases unmatched to any gene: 5. Authors' analysis steps: Estimation of nucleated cell counts relied on the amplification of reference gene primers. Libraries were prepared by immunoSEQ multiplex PCR; TCRdb keeps only in-frame clonotypes and omits some of them. The V and J calls and the clone size are those of that table, but D and trimming were determined from the DNA. Here the sample spans about 200,000 clones, approximately 81% being singletons. This clone was seen ten or more times.

The sequence was obtained from a human donor in a cohort sampled during active COVID-19. V gene TRBV19 combines with J gene TRBJ1-5; 9 positions match TRBD1. Sequencing used peripheral blood. Here the CDR3 reads CASSYGTGLNQPQHF. CDR3 DNA sequence: TGTGCCAGTAGTTATGGGACAGGGCTCAATCAGCCCCAGCATTTT.